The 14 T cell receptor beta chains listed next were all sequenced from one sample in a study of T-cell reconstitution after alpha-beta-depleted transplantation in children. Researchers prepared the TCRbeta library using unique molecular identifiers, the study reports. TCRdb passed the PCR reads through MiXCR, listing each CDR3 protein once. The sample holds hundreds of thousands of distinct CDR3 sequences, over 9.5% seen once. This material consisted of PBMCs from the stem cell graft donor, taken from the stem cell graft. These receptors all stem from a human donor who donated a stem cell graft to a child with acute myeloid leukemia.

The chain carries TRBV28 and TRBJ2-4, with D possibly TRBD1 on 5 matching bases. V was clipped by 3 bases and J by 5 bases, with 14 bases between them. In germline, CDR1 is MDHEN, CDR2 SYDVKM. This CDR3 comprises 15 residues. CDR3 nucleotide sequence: TGTGCCAGCAGTTTCCAGCGTCTAGGGGAAAACATTCAGTACTTC. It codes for CASSFQRLGENIQYF.

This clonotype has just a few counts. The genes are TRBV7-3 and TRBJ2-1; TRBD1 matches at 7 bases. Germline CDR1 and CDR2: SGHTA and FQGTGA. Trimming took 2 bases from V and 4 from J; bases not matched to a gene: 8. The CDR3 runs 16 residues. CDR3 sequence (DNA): TGTGCCAGCAGCTTATTTAGGACAGGAGATTACAATGAGCAGTTCTTC. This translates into CASSLFRTGDYNEQFF.

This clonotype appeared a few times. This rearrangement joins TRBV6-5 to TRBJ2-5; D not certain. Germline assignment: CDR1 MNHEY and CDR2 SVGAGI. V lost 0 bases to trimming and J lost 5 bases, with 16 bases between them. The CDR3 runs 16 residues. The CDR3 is CASSYSTLTNRETQYF. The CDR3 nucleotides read TGTGCCAGCAGTTACTCGACACTCACCAATCGGGAGACCCAGTACTTC.

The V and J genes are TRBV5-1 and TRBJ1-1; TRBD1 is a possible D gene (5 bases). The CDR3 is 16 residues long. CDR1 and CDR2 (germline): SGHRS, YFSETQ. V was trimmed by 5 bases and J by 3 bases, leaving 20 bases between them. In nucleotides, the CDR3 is TGCGCCAGCAGGCTAAGCCTCCGGGACGTAGACACTGAAGCTTTCTTT. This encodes CASRLSLRDVDTEAFF.

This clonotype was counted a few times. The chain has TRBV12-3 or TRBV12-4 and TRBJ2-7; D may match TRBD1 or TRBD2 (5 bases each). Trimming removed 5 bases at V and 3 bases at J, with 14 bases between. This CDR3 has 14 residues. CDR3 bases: TGTGCCAGCAGTGGGCCGGGACCAAACTACGAGCAGTACTTC. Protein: CASSGPGPNYEQYF.

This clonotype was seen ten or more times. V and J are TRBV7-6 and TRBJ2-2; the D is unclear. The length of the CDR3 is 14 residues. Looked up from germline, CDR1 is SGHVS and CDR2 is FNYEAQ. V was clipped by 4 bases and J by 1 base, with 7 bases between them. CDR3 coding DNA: TGTGCCAGCAGCTCGGAGATGAACACCGGGGAGCTGTTTTTT. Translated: CASSSEMNTGELFF.

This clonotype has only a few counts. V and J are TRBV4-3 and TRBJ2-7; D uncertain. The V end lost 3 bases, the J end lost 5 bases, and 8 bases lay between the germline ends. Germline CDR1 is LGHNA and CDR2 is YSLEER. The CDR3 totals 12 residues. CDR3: CASSQADHEQYF. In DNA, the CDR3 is TGCGCCAGCAGCCAGGCTGACCACGAGCAGTACTTC.

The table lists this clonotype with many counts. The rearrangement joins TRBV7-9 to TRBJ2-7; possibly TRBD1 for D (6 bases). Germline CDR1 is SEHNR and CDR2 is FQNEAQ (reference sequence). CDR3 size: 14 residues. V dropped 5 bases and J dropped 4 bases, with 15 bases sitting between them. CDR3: CASSKSGQRYEQYF. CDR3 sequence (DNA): TGTGCCAGCAGCAAATCGGGACAAAGATACGAGCAGTACTTC.

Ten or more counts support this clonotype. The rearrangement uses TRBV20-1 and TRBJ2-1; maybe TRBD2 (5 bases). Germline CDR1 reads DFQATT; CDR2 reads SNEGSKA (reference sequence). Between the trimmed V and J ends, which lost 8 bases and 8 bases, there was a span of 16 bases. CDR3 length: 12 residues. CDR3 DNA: TGCAGTTCCTCCTGGGGAGCGGATGAGCAGTTCTTC. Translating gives CSSSWGADEQFF.

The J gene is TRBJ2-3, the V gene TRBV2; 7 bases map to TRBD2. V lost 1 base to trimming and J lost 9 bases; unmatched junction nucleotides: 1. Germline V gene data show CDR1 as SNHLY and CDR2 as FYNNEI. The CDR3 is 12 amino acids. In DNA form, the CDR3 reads TGTGCCAGCAGTGAAGTTAGCGGGACGCAGTATTTT. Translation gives CASSEVSGTQYF. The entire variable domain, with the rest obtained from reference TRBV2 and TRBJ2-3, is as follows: EPEVTQTPSHQVTQMGQEVILRCVPISNHLYFYWYRQILGQKVEFLVSFYNNEISEKSEIFDDQFSVERPDGSNFTLKIRSTKLEDSAMYFCASSEVSGTQYFGPGTRLTVL.

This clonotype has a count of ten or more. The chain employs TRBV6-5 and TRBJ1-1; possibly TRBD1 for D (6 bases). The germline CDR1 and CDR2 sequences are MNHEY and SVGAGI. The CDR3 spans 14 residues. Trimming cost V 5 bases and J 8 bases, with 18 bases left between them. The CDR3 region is CASSTEQGDIEAFF. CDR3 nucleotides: TGTGCCAGCAGTACCGAACAGGGCGACATCGAAGCTTTCTTT.

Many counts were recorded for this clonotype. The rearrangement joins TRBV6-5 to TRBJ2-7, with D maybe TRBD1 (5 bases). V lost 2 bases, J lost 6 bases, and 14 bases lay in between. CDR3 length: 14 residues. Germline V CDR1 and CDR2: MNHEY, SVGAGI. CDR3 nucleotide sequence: TGTGCCAGCAGTTACGGCCAGGGAAAGGTCGAGCAGTACTTC. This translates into CASSYGQGKVEQYF.

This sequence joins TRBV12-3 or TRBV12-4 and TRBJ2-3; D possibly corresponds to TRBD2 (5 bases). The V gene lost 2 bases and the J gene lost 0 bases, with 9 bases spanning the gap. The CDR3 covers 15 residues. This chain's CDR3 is CASSLLAPSTDTQYF. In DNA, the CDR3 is TGTGCCAGCAGTTTACTAGCTCCCAGCACAGATACGCAGTATTTT.

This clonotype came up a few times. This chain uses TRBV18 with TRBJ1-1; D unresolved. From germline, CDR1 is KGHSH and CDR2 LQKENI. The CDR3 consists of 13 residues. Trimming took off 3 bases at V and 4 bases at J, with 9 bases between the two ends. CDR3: CASSPLTSTEAFF. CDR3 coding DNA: TGTGCCAGCTCACCTCTAACTTCCACTGAAGCTTTCTTT.